The clone carrying this T cell receptor (beta chain) was counted once. This entry is derived from a study of T cell responses to AZD1222 COVID-19 vaccine. TCRdb's copy holds only in-frame clones and misses some; the assay was immunoSEQ multiplex PCR. The data show around 88,000 clones, 88% seen once. CDR3 length equals 13 residues. Between the trimmed V and J ends, which lost 5 bases and 2 bases, there was a span of 9 bases. Germline assignment: CDR1 LNHDA and CDR2 SQIVND (reference sequence). This specimen was peripheral blood, taken on day 0 of MenACWY control vaccination. The chain has TRBV19 and TRBJ1-1; the D is unclear. This clonotype was obtained from an adult in good health. Written as DNA, the CDR3 is TGTGCCAGTAGTGACACCGGAAACACTGAAGCTTTCTTT. Translation gives CASSDTGNTEAFF. The whole variable domain, filled in from reference TRBV19 and TRBJ1-1, reads DGGITQSPKYLFRKEGQNVTLSCEQNLNHDAMYWYRQDPGQGLRLIYYSQIVNDFQKGDIAEGYSVSREKKESFPLTVTSAQKNPTAFYLCASSDTGNTEAFFGQGTRLTVV.